This T cell receptor (beta chain) was observed in a study of T cell repertoires in cytomegalovirus infection. Overall study context: Public TCR beta signatures indicated both CMV infection and matching HLA type. Overall study results and limits: What dominated the ex vivo response were HLA-C-restricted CMV-specific TCR beta clonotypes.

As concerns this clonotype: What it recognizes is unknown.

TCRdb re-called the reads with MiXCR, one entry per CDR3 protein. The sample shows about 400,000 distinct CDR3 sequences, 15% to 20% of them seen only once. The material sequenced was PBMCs. The receptor was isolated from a human donor in good health (CMV status not recorded). Some clones in this sample may be carry-over from other donors' samples.

CDR3 nucleotides: TGTGCCAGCAGCCCCCACCCCCAAAACATTCAGTACTTC. Protein sequence: CASSPHPQNIQYF. The rearrangement joins TRBV7-2 to TRBJ2-4; D is uncertain. This CDR3 is built from 13 residues. The germline V gene has CDR1 SGHTA and CDR2 FQGNSA. The V and J ends lost 5 bases and 5 bases respectively, with 10 bases between them.